This record concerns one T cell receptor beta chain sequence. TCRdb analysed the 5' RACE reads with MiXCR anew, one entry per CDR3 protein. The data hold roughly 250,000 distinct CDR3 sequences, with over 15% observed a single time. This record belongs to a study of T-cell memory formation after mild COVID-19. The germline CDR1 and CDR2 sequences are KGHDR and SFDVKD. V was pared by 7 bases and J by 4 bases, with 22 bases of the junction left unmatched. This CDR3 spans 19 amino acids. This sequence originates from a young man who had mild COVID-19 (a few samples of this study predate the infection). Cell type and time point are not known. Material: PBMCs or a T cell subset sorted from them (not recorded which). The chain links TRBV24-1 to TRBJ1-1, with TRBD1 matching over 8 bases. CDR3 sequence: CATSDPRFGQGNWGTEAFF. The CDR3 DNA reads TGTGCCACCAGCGATCCCAGGTTTGGACAGGGTAACTGGGGCACTGAAGCTTTCTTT.